These T cell receptor beta chains were read from a single sample in a study of regulatory T cells in long-lasting Graves disease. One entry per CDR3 protein, called by TCRdb with MiXCR from the multiplex PCR reads. Among fewer than 350,000 distinct CDR3 sequences listed, over 15% were seen once. This material consisted of peripheral blood mononuclear cells (PBMCs), taken at new diagnosis, from a patient treated with antithyroid drugs. Receptor source: a female donor with Graves disease. Both conserved end residues are part of each CDR3. A D gene is named only where the DNA matches it firmly. Clone sizes are given selectively: once, few, many, or a class where the clone is expanded.

abundance,len,d_gene,v_gene,j_gene,CDR3aa,CDR3nt
few,13,NA,TRBV7-9,TRBJ1-2,CASSFRESPGYTF,TGTGCCAGCAGCTTTAGGGAATCCCCTGGCTACACCTTC
many,13,NA,TRBV11-3,TRBJ1-1,CASSFADETEAFF,TGTGCCAGCAGCTTCGCGGATGAAACTGAAGCTTTCTTT
NA,14,NA,TRBV20-1,TRBJ1-3,CSARGQGSGNTIYF,TGCAGTGCTAGAGGGCAGGGGTCAGGAAACACCATATATTTT
many,15,NA,TRBV28,TRBJ2-1,CATLAALSSYNEQFF,TGTGCCACCTTGGCAGCCCTGAGCTCCTACAATGAGCAGTTCTTC
many,16,NA,TRBV5-1,TRBJ2-3,CASSLVLPGVTDTQYF,TGCGCCAGCAGCTTGGTACTCCCTGGGGTTACAGATACGCAGTATTTT
few,14,TRBD2,TRBV5-1,TRBJ2-2,CASRLAGPTGELFF,TGCGCCAGCAGACTAGCGGGCCCCACCGGGGAGCTGTTTTTT
many,16,NA,TRBV19,TRBJ1-6,CASTTGDGSNNSPLHF,TGTGCCAGTACCACGGGCGACGGCTCGAATAATTCACCCCTCCACTTT
NA,16,TRBD2,TRBV20-1,TRBJ2-3,CSARDRLADITDTQYF,TGCAGTGCTAGAGATAGACTAGCGGATATCACAGATACGCAGTATTTT
NA,13,TRBD2,TRBV9,TRBJ2-2,CASGGSFAGELFF,TGTGCCAGCGGCGGGAGTTTCGCCGGGGAGCTGTTTTTT
many,14,NA,TRBV12-3/TRBV12-4,TRBJ2-2,CASNGQGGTGELFF,TGTGCCAGCAACGGCCAGGGGGGTACCGGGGAGCTGTTTTTT
NA,13,TRBD2,TRBV9,TRBJ2-1,CASSVGGGNEQFF,TGTGCCAGCAGCGTCGGGGGGGGAAATGAGCAGTTCTTC
many,16,NA,TRBV12-3/TRBV12-4,TRBJ2-2,CASSPDPTRGGGELFF,TGTGCCAGCAGTCCAGACCCAACTAGAGGCGGCGGGGAGCTGTTTTTT
NA,15,NA,TRBV30,TRBJ2-1,CAWSDLAQVSNEQFF,TGTGCCTGGAGCGATCTAGCGCAAGTTAGCAATGAGCAGTTCTTC
NA,15,TRBD2,TRBV20-1,TRBJ2-3,CSANPGQRDTDTQYF,TGCAGTGCCAACCCAGGCCAGCGGGACACAGATACGCAGTATTTT
NA,16,TRBD1,TRBV2,TRBJ1-5,CASSRDRGSVNQPQHF,TGTGCCAGCAGCCGGGACAGGGGGAGTGTCAATCAGCCCCAGCATTTT